This note documents a single T cell receptor (beta chain) sequence. Antigen specificity is unknown. This sample is drawn from a study of STAT5B mutations in CD4+ large granular lymphocyte leukemia. Whole-study findings and limits: Patient CD4-sorted repertoires looked more clonal than healthy CD4+ repertoires, even without putative leukemic clones. TRBV06-family usage was enriched in top patient clones (8/27) versus controls (2/35). About a quarter of private leukemic clonotypes occurred rarely in other patients' non-leukemic repertoires. Data were not HLA-matched across samples.

The data were produced by immunoSEQ multiplex PCR, yet TCRdb's version contains in-frame clones alone and is incomplete. The profile shows approximately 31,000 clones, about 71% of them singletons. J was trimmed by 0 bases and V by 4 bases; bases with no gene match: 0. Germline lookup yields CDR1 KGHSH and CDR2 LQKENI. The CDR3 loop spans 13 amino acids. The sequence was obtained from a human donor in good health. The chain employs TRBV18 and TRBJ2-7; the match to TRBD1 covers 7 bases. The sequenced sample consisted of CD4+ T cells from blood buffy coats. The CDR3 sequence: CASSRDSSYEQYF. CDR3 coding DNA: TGTGCCAGCTCACGGGACAGCTCCTACGAGCAGTACTTC.